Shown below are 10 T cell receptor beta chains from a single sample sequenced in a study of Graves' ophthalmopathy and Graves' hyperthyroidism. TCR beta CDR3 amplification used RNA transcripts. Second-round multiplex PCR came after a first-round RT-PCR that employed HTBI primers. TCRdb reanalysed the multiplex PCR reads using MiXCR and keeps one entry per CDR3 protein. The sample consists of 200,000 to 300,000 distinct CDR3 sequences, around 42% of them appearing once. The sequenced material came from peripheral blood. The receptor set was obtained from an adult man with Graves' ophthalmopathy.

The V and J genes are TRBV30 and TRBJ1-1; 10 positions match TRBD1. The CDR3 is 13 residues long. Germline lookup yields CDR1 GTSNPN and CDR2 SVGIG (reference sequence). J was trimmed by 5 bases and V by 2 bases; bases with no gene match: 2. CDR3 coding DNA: TGTGCCTGGAGTCCGGACAGGGGGACTGAAGCTTTCTTT. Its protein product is CAWSPDRGTEAFF.

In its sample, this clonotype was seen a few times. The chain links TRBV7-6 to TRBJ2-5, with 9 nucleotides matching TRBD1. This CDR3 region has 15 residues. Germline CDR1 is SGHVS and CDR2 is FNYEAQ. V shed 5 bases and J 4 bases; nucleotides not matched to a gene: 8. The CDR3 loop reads CASSPRDRETETQYF. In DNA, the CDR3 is TGTGCCAGCAGCCCCCGGGACAGGGAGACAGAGACCCAGTACTTC.

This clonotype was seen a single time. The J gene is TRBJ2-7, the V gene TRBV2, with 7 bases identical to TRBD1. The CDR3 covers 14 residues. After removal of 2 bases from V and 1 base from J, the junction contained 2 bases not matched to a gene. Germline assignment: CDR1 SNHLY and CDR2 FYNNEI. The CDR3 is CASSESRGSYEQYF. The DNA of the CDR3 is TGTGCCAGCAGTGAATCCAGGGGGTCCTACGAGCAGTACTTC.

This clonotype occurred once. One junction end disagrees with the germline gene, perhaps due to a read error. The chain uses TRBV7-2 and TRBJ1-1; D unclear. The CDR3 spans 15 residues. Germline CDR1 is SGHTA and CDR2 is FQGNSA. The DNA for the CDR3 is TGCGCCAGCAGCCAAGTAGGGTATCTGAACACTGAAGCTTTCTTT. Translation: CASSQVGYLNTEAFF.

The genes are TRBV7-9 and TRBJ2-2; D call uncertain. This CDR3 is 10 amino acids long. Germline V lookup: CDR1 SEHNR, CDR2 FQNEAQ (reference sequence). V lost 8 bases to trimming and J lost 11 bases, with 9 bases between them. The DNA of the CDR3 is TGTGCCAGCCCCTCGGGTGAGCTGTTTTTT. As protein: CASPSGELFF.

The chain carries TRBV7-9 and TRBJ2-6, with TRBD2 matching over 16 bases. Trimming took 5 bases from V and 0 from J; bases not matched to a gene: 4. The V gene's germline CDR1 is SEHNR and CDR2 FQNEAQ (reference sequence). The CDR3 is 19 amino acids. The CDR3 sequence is CASSLGLAGGPSGANVLTF. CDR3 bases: TGTGCCAGCAGCCTGGGACTAGCGGGAGGGCCCTCTGGGGCCAACGTCCTGACTTTC.

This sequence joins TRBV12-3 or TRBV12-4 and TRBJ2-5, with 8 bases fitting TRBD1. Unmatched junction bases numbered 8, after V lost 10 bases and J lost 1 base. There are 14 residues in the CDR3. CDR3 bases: TGTGCCATCCATCACAGGGGGATCCAAGAGACCCAGTACTTC. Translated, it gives CAIHHRGIQETQYF.

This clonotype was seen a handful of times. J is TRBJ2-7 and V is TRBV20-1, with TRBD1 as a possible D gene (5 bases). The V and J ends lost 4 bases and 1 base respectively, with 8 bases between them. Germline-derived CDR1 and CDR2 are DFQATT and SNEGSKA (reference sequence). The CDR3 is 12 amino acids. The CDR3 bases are TGCAGTGCTACGACAGTTTCCTACGAGCAGTACTTC. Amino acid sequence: CSATTVSYEQYF.

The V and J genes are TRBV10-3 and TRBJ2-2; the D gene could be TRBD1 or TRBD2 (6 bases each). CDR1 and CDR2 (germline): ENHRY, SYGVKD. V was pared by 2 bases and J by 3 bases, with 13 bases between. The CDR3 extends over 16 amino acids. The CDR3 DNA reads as TGTGCCATCAGTGAGGCCGGGGGCGCCGACACCGGGGAGCTGTTTTTT. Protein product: CAISEAGGADTGELFF.

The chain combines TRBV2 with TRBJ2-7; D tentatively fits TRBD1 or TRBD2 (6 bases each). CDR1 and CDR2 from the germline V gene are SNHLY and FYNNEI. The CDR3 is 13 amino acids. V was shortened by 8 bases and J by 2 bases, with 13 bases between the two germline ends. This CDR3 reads CASVWGATYEQYF. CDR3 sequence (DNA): TGTGCCAGCGTCTGGGGGGCCACCTACGAGCAGTACTTC.